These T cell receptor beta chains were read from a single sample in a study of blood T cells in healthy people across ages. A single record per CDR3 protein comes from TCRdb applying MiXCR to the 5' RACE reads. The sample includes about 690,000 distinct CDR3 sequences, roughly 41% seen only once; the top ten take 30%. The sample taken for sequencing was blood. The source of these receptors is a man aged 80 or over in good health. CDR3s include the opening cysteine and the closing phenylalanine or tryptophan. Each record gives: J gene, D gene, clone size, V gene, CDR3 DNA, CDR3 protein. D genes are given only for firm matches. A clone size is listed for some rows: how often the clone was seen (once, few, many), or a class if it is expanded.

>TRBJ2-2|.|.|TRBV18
TGTGCCAGCTCTACCGCGTCCACCGGGGAGCTGTTTTTT
CASSTASTGELFF
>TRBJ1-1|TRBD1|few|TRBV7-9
TGTGCCAGCAGCTTCGGACAGGTTCGAGCTTTCTTT
CASSFGQVRAFF
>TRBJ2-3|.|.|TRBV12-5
TGTGCTAGTGGTTTGGTGGCGGCTCACACAGATACGCAGTATTTT
CASGLVAAHTDTQYF
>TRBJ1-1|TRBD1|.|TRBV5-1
TGCGCCAGCAGCTTGGGACAGGGGGCTCTAGGAGGCACTGAAGCTTTCTTT
CASSLGQGALGGTEAFF
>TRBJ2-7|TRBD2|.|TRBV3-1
TGTGCCAGCAGCCGCAGCTTAGCGGGGGCCCCCTACGAGCAGTACTTC
CASSRSLAGAPYEQYF
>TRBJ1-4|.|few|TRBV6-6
TGTGCCAGCACTATCGCCTATAATGAAAAACTGTTTTTT
CASTIAYNEKLFF
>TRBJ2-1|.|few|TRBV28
TGTGCCAGCAGTTCGCGGCCGGGACGGACCTACAATGAGCAGTTCTTC
CASSSRPGRTYNEQFF
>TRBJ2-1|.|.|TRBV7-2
TGTGCCAGCAGCTTGGACTTCCTAGGAGTCAATGAGCAGTTCTTC
CASSLDFLGVNEQFF
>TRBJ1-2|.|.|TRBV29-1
TGCAGCGTTGAAGAACGGGGCAGGGATGATGGCTACACCTTC
CSVEERGRDDGYTF
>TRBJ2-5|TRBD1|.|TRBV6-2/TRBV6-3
TGTGCCAGCAGTATCACAGGGGGGAGAGAGACCCAGTACTTC
CASSITGGRETQYF
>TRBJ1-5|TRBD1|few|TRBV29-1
TGCAGCGTGGGACAGAACACGGGGCAGCCCCAGCATTTT
CSVGQNTGQPQHF
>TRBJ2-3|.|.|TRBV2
TGTGCCAGCAGTGAAACAGAAAGCACAGATACGCAGTATTTT
CASSETESTDTQYF
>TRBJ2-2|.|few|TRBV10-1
TGCGCCAGCAGTGAAGACTTCTACACCGGGGAGCTGTTTTTT
CASSEDFYTGELFF
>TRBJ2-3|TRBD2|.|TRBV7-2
TGTGCCAGCAGCTTAAATCTAGCGGGGAGGGATACGCAGTATTTT
CASSLNLAGRDTQYF
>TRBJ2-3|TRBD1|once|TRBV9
TGTGCCAGCAGCGTAGGAAGGACAGGGGGCTTCGGCACAGATACGCAGTATTTT
CASSVGRTGGFGTDTQYF
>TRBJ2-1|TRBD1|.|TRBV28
TGTGCCAGCAGTTTACCGACAGGGCGCAGGGCTGAGCAGTTCTTC
CASSLPTGRRAEQFF
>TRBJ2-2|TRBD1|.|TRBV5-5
TGTGCCAGCAGACCGACAGGGGGCGACACCGGGGAGCTGTTTTTT
CASRPTGGDTGELFF
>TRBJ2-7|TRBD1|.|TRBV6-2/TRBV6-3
TGTGCCAGCAGCTACTCGTCGGGACAGGGTCTCAGGGACGAGCAGTACTTC
CASSYSSGQGLRDEQYF
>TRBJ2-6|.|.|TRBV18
TGTGCCAGCTCACCCCAACAATCCGGAGGGTCTGGGGCCAACGTCCTGACTTTC
CASSPQQSGGSGANVLTF
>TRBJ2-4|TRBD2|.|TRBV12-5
TGTGCTAGTGGTACGGGGGGTTTGGCCAAAAACATTCAGTACTTC
CASGTGGLAKNIQYF
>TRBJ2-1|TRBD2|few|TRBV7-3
TGTGCCAGCAGCTTAAGTCTAGCGGGCCGCAATGAGCAGTTCTTC
CASSLSLAGRNEQFF
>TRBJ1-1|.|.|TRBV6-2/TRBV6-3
TGTGCCAGCAACGGATTGTCGAGTCGAACTGAAGCTTTCTTT
CASNGLSSRTEAFF
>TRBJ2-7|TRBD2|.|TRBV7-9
TGTGCCAGCAGCTTAGCGGGAGGGCCAGTTGAGCAGTACTTC
CASSLAGGPVEQYF
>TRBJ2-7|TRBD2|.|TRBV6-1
TGTGCCAGCGGTCCATTCCCCCGCGGGAGGGCCGGGTCCTACGAGCAGTACTTC
CASGPFPRGRAGSYEQYF
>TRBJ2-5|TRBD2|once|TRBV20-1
TGTAGTGCCGCGACTAGCGGGTACCAAGAGACCCAGTACTTC
CSAATSGYQETQYF
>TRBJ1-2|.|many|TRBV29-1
TGCAGCGTTGATCCTGGGGGCAGAGGCTACACCTTC
CSVDPGGRGYTF
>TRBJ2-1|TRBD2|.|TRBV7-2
TGTGCCAGCAGCTTAGGACTAGCCCAATATTTTAGGAATGAGCAGTTCTTC
CASSLGLAQYFRNEQFF
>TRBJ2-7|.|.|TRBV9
TGTGCCAGCAGCGTAAGTCCGGGTAACTCCTACGAGCAGTACTTC
CASSVSPGNSYEQYF
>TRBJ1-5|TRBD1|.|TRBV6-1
TGTGCCAGCAGTGTGACAGGGAATAGCAATCAGCCCCAGCATTTT
CASSVTGNSNQPQHF
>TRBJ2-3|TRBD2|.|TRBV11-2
TGTGCCAGCAGCTTCCCGGCGGGGGGTGGCACAGATACGCAGTATTTT
CASSFPAGGGTDTQYF
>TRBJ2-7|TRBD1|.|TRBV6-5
TGTGCCAGCAGTTACTCCGGGACAGGAGAACACGAGCAGTACTTC
CASSYSGTGEHEQYF
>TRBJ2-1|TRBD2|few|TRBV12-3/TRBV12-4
TGTGCCAGCAGTTCCTCGGCGGGAGTCTACAATGAGCAGTTCTTC
CASSSSAGVYNEQFF
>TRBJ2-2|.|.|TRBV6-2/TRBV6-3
TGTGCCAGCAGTTACATGAGGACCGGTAACACCGGGGAGCTGTTTTTT
CASSYMRTGNTGELFF
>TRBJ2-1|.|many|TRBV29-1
TGCAGCGTTGGACAGGGAGGCGATGAGCAGTTCTTC
CSVGQGGDEQFF
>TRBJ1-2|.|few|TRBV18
TGTGCCAGCTCCCGGGGCTTGGACTATGGCTACACCTTC
CASSRGLDYGYTF
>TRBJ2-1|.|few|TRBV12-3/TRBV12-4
TGTGCCAGCACCCCGACTACCCCTCTTTTTAATGAGCAGTTCTTC
CASTPTTPLFNEQFF
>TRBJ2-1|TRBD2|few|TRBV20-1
TGCAGTGCCACTCCCCCCACTAGCGGGAGCTATGAGCAGTTCTTC
CSATPPTSGSYEQFF
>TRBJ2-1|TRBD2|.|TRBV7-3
TGTGCCAGCAGCAAAAGCGGGAGTAGCAACAATGAGCAGTTCTTC
CASSKSGSSNNEQFF
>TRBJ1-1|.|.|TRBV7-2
TGTGCCAGCAGCAAGAATTCGGATCGGGGCACTGAAGCTTTCTTT
CASSKNSDRGTEAFF
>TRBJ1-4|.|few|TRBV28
TGTGCCAGCAGGTTTGGCAGGTCTAATGAAAAACTGTTTTTT
CASRFGRSNEKLFF
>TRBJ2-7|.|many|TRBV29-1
TGCAGCGTCGGACAGCCCTCCTACGAGCAGTACTTC
CSVGQPSYEQYF
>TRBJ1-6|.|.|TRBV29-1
TGCAGCGTTAAGAGCTCCTATAATTCACCCCTCCACTTT
CSVKSSYNSPLHF
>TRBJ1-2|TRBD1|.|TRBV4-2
TGTGCCAGCAGCCATGAGGGGACAGACCCTGGGGTCTACGGCTACACCTTC
CASSHEGTDPGVYGYTF
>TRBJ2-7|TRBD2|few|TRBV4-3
TGCGCCAGCAGCCAAGTTCAAGTCCTAGCGGGAACCTACGAGCAGTACTTC
CASSQVQVLAGTYEQYF
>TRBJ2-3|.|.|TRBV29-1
TGCAGCGTTGTACTATTGGGGACAGATACGCAGTATTTT
CSVVLLGTDTQYF
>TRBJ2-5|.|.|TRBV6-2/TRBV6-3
TGTGTCAGCAGTTACTCCTCCGACAGGCTCCAAGAGACCCAGTACTTC
CVSSYSSDRLQETQYF
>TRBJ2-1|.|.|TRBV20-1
TGCAGTGCTAGAGTATCCGGGCAGTACAATGAGCAGTTCTTC
CSARVSGQYNEQFF
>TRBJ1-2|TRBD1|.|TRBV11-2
TGTGCCAGCAGGGCTGACAGGGTGTCTAACTATGGCTACACCTTC
CASRADRVSNYGYTF
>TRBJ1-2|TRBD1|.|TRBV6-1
TGTGCCAGCAGTGAAAGAAGAGGACAGGGGTATGGCTACACCTTC
CASSERRGQGYGYTF
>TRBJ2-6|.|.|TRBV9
TGTGCCAGCAGCCTTACAGGGCCTGGGGCCAACGTCCCGACTTTC
CASSLTGPGANVPTF
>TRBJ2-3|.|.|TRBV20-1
TGCAGTGCTAACGTCAGAGGAGGGGCAGATACGCAGTATTTT
CSANVRGGADTQYF
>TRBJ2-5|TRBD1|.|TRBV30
TGTGCCTGGACCTCGGGGACAGGGAGAAAGACCCAGTACTTC
CAWTSGTGRKTQYF
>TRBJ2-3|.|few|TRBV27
TGTGCCAGCAGTTTATCGCGGGCGCTCACAGATACGCAGTATTTT
CASSLSRALTDTQYF
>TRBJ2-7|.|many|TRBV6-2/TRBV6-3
TGTGCCAGCAGTTCGCCGGATCTCCTCAAACCCGAGCAGTACTTC
CASSSPDLLKPEQYF
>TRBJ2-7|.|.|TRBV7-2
TGTGCCAGCAGCGCAATGACTAGTAGATTCTACGAGCAGTACTTC
CASSAMTSRFYEQYF